The 15 T cell receptor beta chains given below trace back to one sample, sequenced in a study of blood T cell repertoires in COVID-19. Clones were read by immunoSEQ multiplex PCR, and TCRdb kept only the in-frame ones, dropping some. The sample lists just over 250,000 clones, approximately 90% seen once, with over 4% in the top ten. Sequencing was carried out using peripheral blood. The receptor set was obtained from a man between 60 and 70 years old who had recovered from COVID-19.

The chain joins TRBV7-6 to TRBJ2-7; maybe TRBD1 (5 bases). Germline values: CDR1 SGHVS, CDR2 FNYEAQ. V was trimmed by 1 base and J by 1 base, leaving 8 bases between them. The CDR3 is made up of 14 amino acids. The CDR3 sequence: CASSLGHRSYEQYF. The CDR3 DNA follows: TGTGCCAGCAGCTTAGGGCACAGGTCCTACGAGCAGTACTTC.

The V gene is TRBV9, the J gene TRBJ2-5; 9 nucleotides line up with TRBD1. Germline V gene data show CDR1 as SGDLS and CDR2 as YYNGEE. Trimming at V came to 3 bases and at J to 2 bases, leaving 8 bases not matched to a gene. The CDR3 has 16 residues. The CDR3 DNA reads TGTGCCAGCAGCGGAGGGACAGGGCTTAGGCAAGAGACCCAGTACTTC. Translating it yields CASSGGTGLRQETQYF.

The gene calls are TRBV6-2 or TRBV6-3 and TRBJ2-3; D gene unclear. The germline V and J ends were trimmed by 7 bases and 4 bases, with 18 bases remaining between them. This CDR3 is built from 15 residues. Looked up from germline, CDR1 is MNHEY and CDR2 is SVGEGT. In DNA, the CDR3 is TGTGCCAGCACCCCCCTAGGAGTGATAGCAGATACGCAGTATTTT. Translating gives CASTPLGVIADTQYF.

CDR3 nucleotide sequence: TGCAGCGTTGAGACCCCCGGGACAGGGTACTCCTACGAGCAGTACTTC. As protein: CSVETPGTGYSYEQYF. The V call is TRBV29-1, the J call TRBJ2-7, with 9 bases fitting TRBD1. Germline V gene sequence: CDR1 SQVTM, CDR2 ANQGSEA. CDR3 length: 16 residues. V shed 3 bases and J 0 bases; nucleotides not matched to a gene: 9.

V gene TRBV7-9 combines with J gene TRBJ2-2, with D perhaps matching TRBD1 (6 bases). The V end lost 6 bases, the J end lost 6 bases, and 11 bases lay between the germline ends. The CDR3 is 13 amino acids. CDR1 and CDR2 from the germline V gene are SEHNR and FQNEAQ (reference sequence). The CDR3 here is CASRAGVPGELFF. CDR3 nucleotide sequence: TGTGCCAGCAGGGCAGGGGTTCCCGGGGAGCTGTTTTTT. The full variable domain, in which reference TRBV7-9 and TRBJ2-2 provide the parts outside the CDR3, is DTGVSQNPRHKITKRGQNVTFRCDPISEHNRLYWYRQTLGQGPEFLTYFQNEAQLEKSRLLSDRFSAERPKGSFSTLEIQRTEQGDSAMYLCASRAGVPGELFFGEGSRLTVL.

A remark on this clone: Sequence at one end of the junction differs from germline and may be a read error. This chain connects TRBV10-3 to TRBJ1-1, with D maybe TRBD1 (6 bases). In germline, CDR1 is ENHRY, CDR2 SYGVKD. This CDR3 is built from 12 residues. The CDR3 sequence is CALRGVGTEAFF. The CDR3 coding sequence is TGTGCCCTCAGGGGCGTGGGCACTGAAGCTTTCTTT.

The CDR3 nucleotides are TGTGCCAGTAGTATATACCGGAATGAGCAGTTCTTC. This sequence encodes CASSIYRNEQFF. The chain couples TRBV19 to TRBJ2-1; the D is unclear. The germline gives CDR1 LNHDA, CDR2 SQIVND (reference sequence). V dropped 2 bases and J dropped 7 bases, with 6 bases sitting between them. This CDR3 has 12 residues.

This clone showed up just a few times. The chain recombines TRBV7-6 with TRBJ2-3; 11 positions agree with TRBD2. J gave up 0 bases and V 5 bases, and 4 bases lay outside the gene matches. Germline values: CDR1 SGHVS, CDR2 FNYEAQ. The CDR3 consists of 16 residues. Written as DNA, the CDR3 is TGTGCCAGCAGCAAGCGACTAGCGGGGAGCACAGATACGCAGTATTTT. Protein product: CASSKRLAGSTDTQYF.

The CDR3 DNA sequence: TGTGCCAGCAGCCAAGATAGTACAGCTAATTCACCCCTCCACTTT. Amino acids: CASSQDSTANSPLHF. The chain couples TRBV4-2 to TRBJ1-6, with D unresolved. Per the germline V gene, CDR1 is LGHNA and CDR2 is YNFKEQ. The CDR3 consists of 15 residues. V lost 0 bases to trimming and J lost 6 bases, with 9 bases between them.

The V gene is TRBV10-3, the J gene TRBJ1-5, with D perhaps matching TRBD1 (6 bases). V shed 6 bases and J shed 4 bases, with 13 bases lying between them. Germline V gene data show CDR1 as ENHRY and CDR2 as SYGVKD. The CDR3 has 14 residues. Here the CDR3 reads CAIRKQGNNQPQHF. In DNA form, the CDR3 reads TGTGCCATCAGGAAACAGGGAAATAATCAGCCCCAGCATTTT.

The CDR3 reads CASSPSGGTYEQYF. CDR3 in DNA: TGTGCCAGCAGTCCTAGCGGGGGGACCTACGAGCAGTACTTC. The gene calls are TRBV6-5 and TRBJ2-7; 11 bases agree with TRBD2. Per the germline V gene, CDR1 is MNHEY and CDR2 is SVGAGI. This CDR3 is built from 14 residues. Trimming at V came to 5 bases and at J to 2 bases, leaving 2 bases not matched to a gene.

CDR3 in amino acids: CASYRSETQYF. The CDR3 DNA sequence: TGTGCCAGCTATAGGAGTGAGACCCAGTACTTC. The chain uses TRBV18 and TRBJ2-5, with unresolved D. The V gene's germline CDR1 is KGHSH and CDR2 LQKENI. Trimming left V 7 bases short and J 5 bases short, with 8 bases between. CDR3 size: 11 residues.

The chain's CDR3 is CASSPWGGVRGYTF. CDR3 DNA: TGTGCCAGCAGCCCGTGGGGAGGGGTTCGTGGCTACACCTTC. The chain recombines TRBV9 with TRBJ1-2, with a weak D call TRBD1 (5 bases). Germline loops: CDR1 SGDLS, CDR2 YYNGEE. The V gene lost 4 bases and the J gene lost 7 bases, with 17 bases spanning the gap. The CDR3 extends over 14 amino acids.

The rearrangement joins TRBV7-3 to TRBJ2-2; 7 nucleotides agree with TRBD2. V gave up 11 bases and J gave up 1 base; unmatched junction bases: 7. Per germline, CDR1 SGHTA and CDR2 FQGTGA. The CDR3 sequence is 14 residues long. CDR3 loop: CACGRGRNTGELFF. In nucleotides, the CDR3 is TGTGCCTGTGGGAGGGGCAGGAACACCGGGGAGCTGTTTTTT.

The chain couples TRBV7-8 to TRBJ2-3; 10 positions agree with TRBD2. The CDR3 extends over 18 amino acids. J gave up 0 bases and V 6 bases, and 12 bases lay outside the gene matches. Germline V gives CDR1 SGHVS, CDR2 FQNEAQ. The CDR3 is CASSRGGTSVYSTDTQYF. CDR3 nucleotide sequence: TGTGCCAGCAGTCGGGGGGGGACTAGCGTCTATAGCACAGATACGCAGTATTTT.